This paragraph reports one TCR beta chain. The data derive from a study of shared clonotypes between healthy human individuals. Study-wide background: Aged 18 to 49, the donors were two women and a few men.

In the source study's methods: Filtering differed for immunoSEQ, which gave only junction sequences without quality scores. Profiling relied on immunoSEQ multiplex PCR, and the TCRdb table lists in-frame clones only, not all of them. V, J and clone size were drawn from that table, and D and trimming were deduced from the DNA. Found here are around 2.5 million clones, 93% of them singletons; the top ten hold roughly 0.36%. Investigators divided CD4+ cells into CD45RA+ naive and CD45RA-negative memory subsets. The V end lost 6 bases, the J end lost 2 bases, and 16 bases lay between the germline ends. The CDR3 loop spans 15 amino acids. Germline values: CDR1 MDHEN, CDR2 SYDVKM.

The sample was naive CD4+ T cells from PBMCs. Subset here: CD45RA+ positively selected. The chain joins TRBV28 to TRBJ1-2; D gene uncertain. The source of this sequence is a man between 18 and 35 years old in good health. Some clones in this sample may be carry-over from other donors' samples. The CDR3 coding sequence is TGTGCCAGCAGAGTCGGCCCCCCCTTAAACTATGGCTACACCTTC. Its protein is CASRVGPPLNYGYTF.